The rows below give T cell receptor beta chains drawn from one sample of a study of shared clonotypes between healthy human individuals. The assay was immunoSEQ multiplex PCR, and TCRdb's table has in-frame clones only and misses some. The data contain about 2.4 million clones, roughly 93% of them singletons. What was sequenced was naive CD4+ T cells from PBMCs. The receptors derive from a man younger than 30 in good health. Some clones in this sample may be carry-over from other donors' samples. The CDR3 runs from the conserved cysteine through the conserved F or W. A D gene is named only where the DNA matches it firmly. Clone size is given for some rows only: seen once, a few or many times, or a class if the clone is expanded.

V gene: TRBV10-3
J gene: TRBJ2-2
clone size: .
D gene: .
CDR3 protein: CAISGSVGATGELFF
CDR3 DNA: TGTGCCATCAGTGGGTCAGTCGGGGCAACCGGGGAGCTGTTTTTT

V gene: TRBV5-1
J gene: TRBJ1-4
clone size: .
D gene: TRBD1
CDR3 protein: CASSPDRGQDEKLFF
CDR3 DNA: TGCGCCAGCAGCCCAGACAGGGGGCAGGATGAAAAACTGTTTTTT

V gene: TRBV28
J gene: TRBJ1-1
clone size: few
D gene: .
CDR3 protein: CASSFQGHRGDF
CDR3 DNA: TGTGCCAGCAGTTTTCAGGGACACCGAGGGGACTTT

V gene: TRBV19
J gene: TRBJ1-5
clone size: .
D gene: .
CDR3 protein: CASSSRQPSNQPQHF
CDR3 DNA: TGTGCCAGTAGTAGCCGACAACCTAGCAATCAGCCCCAGCATTTT

V gene: TRBV2
J gene: TRBJ2-7
clone size: .
D gene: .
CDR3 protein: CASSDRNYEQYF
CDR3 DNA: TGTGCCAGCAGCGATAGGAACTACGAGCAGTACTTC

V gene: TRBV19
J gene: TRBJ2-7
clone size: .
D gene: .
CDR3 protein: CASSPRPRMGEQYF
CDR3 DNA: TGTGCCAGTAGCCCCCGGCCCAGAATGGGCGAGCAGTACTTC

V gene: TRBV5-1
J gene: TRBJ2-1
clone size: .
D gene: .
CDR3 protein: CASSLELASFGEQFF
CDR3 DNA: TGCGCCAGCAGCTTGGAATTAGCGTCTTTCGGTGAGCAGTTCTTC

V gene: TRBV6-6
J gene: TRBJ2-7
clone size: once
D gene: .
CDR3 protein: CASKTAGLYEQYF
CDR3 DNA: TGTGCCAGCAAGACTGCGGGACTCTACGAGCAGTACTTC

V gene: TRBV9
J gene: TRBJ2-1
clone size: .
D gene: TRBD1
CDR3 protein: CASSGKGQVVEQFF
CDR3 DNA: TGTGCCAGCAGCGGCAAGGGACAGGTCGTTGAGCAGTTCTTC

V gene: TRBV9
J gene: TRBJ2-1
clone size: .
D gene: TRBD2
CDR3 protein: CASSVVVGLAGDNEQFF
CDR3 DNA: TGTGCCAGCAGCGTAGTGGTCGGTCTAGCGGGGGACAATGAGCAGTTCTTC

V gene: TRBV29-1
J gene: TRBJ2-2
clone size: .
D gene: TRBD1
CDR3 protein: CSVEGTGGPGELFF
CDR3 DNA: TGCAGCGTTGAAGGGACAGGGGGACCCGGGGAGCTGTTTTTT

V gene: TRBV6-4
J gene: TRBJ1-3
clone size: .
D gene: TRBD1
CDR3 protein: CASRTPTRDRGNTIYF
CDR3 DNA: TGTGCCAGCAGGACTCCCACCCGGGACAGGGGAAACACCATATATTTT

V gene: TRBV6-4
J gene: TRBJ2-1
clone size: .
D gene: TRBD1
CDR3 protein: CASSGQGAKYNEQFF
CDR3 DNA: TGTGCCAGCAGTGGACAGGGGGCGAAATACAATGAGCAGTTCTTC

V gene: TRBV25-1
J gene: TRBJ2-7
clone size: .
D gene: TRBD2
CDR3 protein: CASSDPTSGYEQYF
CDR3 DNA: TGTGCCAGCAGTGACCCCACTAGCGGGTACGAGCAGTACTTC

V gene: TRBV29-1
J gene: TRBJ2-7
clone size: .
D gene: .
CDR3 protein: CSVFDRWPYEQYF
CDR3 DNA: TGCAGCGTTTTCGACAGGTGGCCCTACGAGCAGTACTTC

V gene: TRBV7-9
J gene: TRBJ2-4
clone size: .
D gene: TRBD1
CDR3 protein: CASGTGGSLAKNIQYF
CDR3 DNA: TGTGCCAGCGGAACAGGGGGCTCACTAGCCAAAAACATTCAGTACTTC

V gene: TRBV6-6
J gene: TRBJ2-1
clone size: .
D gene: TRBD1
CDR3 protein: CASSSRTGSSYNEQFF
CDR3 DNA: TGTGCCAGCAGTTCCAGGACAGGTAGCTCCTACAATGAGCAGTTCTTC

V gene: TRBV18
J gene: TRBJ1-5
clone size: .
D gene: .
CDR3 protein: CASSPPNQPQHF
CDR3 DNA: TGTGCCAGCTCACCACCAAATCAGCCCCAGCATTTT

V gene: TRBV5-1
J gene: TRBJ2-7
clone size: once
D gene: TRBD2
CDR3 protein: CASSPIGGTSSGYEQYF
CDR3 DNA: TGCGCCAGCAGCCCAATAGGCGGGACTAGCTCGGGCTACGAGCAGTACTTC

V gene: TRBV27
J gene: TRBJ2-7
clone size: .
D gene: .
CDR3 protein: CASSPPTGYEQYF
CDR3 DNA: TGTGCCAGCAGTCCACCGACAGGCTACGAGCAGTACTTC

V gene: TRBV9
J gene: TRBJ2-1
clone size: .
D gene: .
CDR3 protein: CASSPQAEAWNEQFF
CDR3 DNA: TGTGCCAGCAGCCCCCAGGCCGAAGCGTGGAATGAGCAGTTCTTC

V gene: TRBV11-2
J gene: TRBJ2-3
clone size: .
D gene: TRBD1
CDR3 protein: CASSLWGTGTDTQYF
CDR3 DNA: TGTGCCAGCAGCTTATGGGGGACAGGCACAGATACGCAGTATTTT

V gene: TRBV15
J gene: TRBJ2-7
clone size: .
D gene: TRBD2
CDR3 protein: CATSRGLAGVYEQYF
CDR3 DNA: TGTGCCACCAGCAGAGGACTAGCGGGAGTCTACGAGCAGTACTTC

V gene: TRBV6-4
J gene: TRBJ1-5
clone size: .
D gene: .
CDR3 protein: CATPNQPQHF
CDR3 DNA: TGTGCCACCCCGAATCAGCCCCAGCATTTT

V gene: TRBV5-1
J gene: TRBJ1-1
clone size: .
D gene: .
CDR3 protein: CASSQIPLSEAFF
CDR3 DNA: TGCGCCAGCAGCCAAATCCCCCTATCTGAAGCTTTCTTT

V gene: TRBV28
J gene: TRBJ2-7
clone size: .
D gene: .
CDR3 protein: CATQRGQIYEQYF
CDR3 DNA: TGTGCCACCCAGCGAGGACAGATATACGAGCAGTACTTC

V gene: TRBV27
J gene: TRBJ1-1
clone size: .
D gene: TRBD1
CDR3 protein: CASSAWRQGVAEAFF
CDR3 DNA: TGTGCCAGCAGTGCTTGGCGTCAGGGGGTTGCTGAAGCTTTCTTT

V gene: TRBV18
J gene: TRBJ2-5
clone size: .
D gene: .
CDR3 protein: CASSSQGKTETQYF
CDR3 DNA: TGTGCCAGCTCGTCCCAGGGGAAAACGGAGACCCAGTACTTC

V gene: TRBV11-2
J gene: TRBJ1-2
clone size: .
D gene: .
CDR3 protein: CASSLVMGGSFDYGYTF
CDR3 DNA: TGTGCCAGCAGCTTAGTTATGGGGGGCTCGTTTGACTATGGCTACACCTTC

V gene: TRBV5-4
J gene: TRBJ2-3
clone size: .
D gene: .
CDR3 protein: CASSLRTDTDTQYF
CDR3 DNA: TGTGCCAGCAGCTTAAGGACTGATACAGATACGCAGTATTTT

V gene: TRBV11-2
J gene: TRBJ1-3
clone size: .
D gene: .
CDR3 protein: CASSARSDSGNTIYF
CDR3 DNA: TGTGCCAGCAGCGCGAGGTCAGATTCTGGAAACACCATATATTTT

V gene: TRBV15
J gene: TRBJ2-3
clone size: .
D gene: TRBD1
CDR3 protein: CATSRDGQVTDTQYF
CDR3 DNA: TGTGCCACCAGCAGAGACGGACAGGTCACAGATACGCAGTATTTT

V gene: TRBV5-1
J gene: TRBJ1-6
clone size: .
D gene: .
CDR3 protein: CASSLIAGEKNSPLHF
CDR3 DNA: TGCGCCAGCAGCTTGATCGCAGGGGAGAAGAATTCACCCCTCCACTTT

V gene: TRBV29-1
J gene: TRBJ2-7
clone size: .
D gene: .
CDR3 protein: CSVGRGVYEQYF
CDR3 DNA: TGCAGCGTCGGACGCGGCGTCTACGAGCAGTACTTC

V gene: TRBV7-2
J gene: TRBJ2-5
clone size: .
D gene: .
CDR3 protein: CASSRTSLQETQYF
CDR3 DNA: TGTGCCAGCAGCAGAACTAGCTTACAGGAGACCCAGTACTTC

V gene: TRBV9
J gene: TRBJ2-7
clone size: .
D gene: .
CDR3 protein: CASSEGMGVSYEQYF
CDR3 DNA: TGTGCCAGCAGCGAGGGGATGGGGGTGTCCTACGAGCAGTACTTC

V gene: TRBV7-8
J gene: TRBJ1-2
clone size: .
D gene: .
CDR3 protein: CASSPKGGGYTF
CDR3 DNA: TGTGCCAGCAGCCCGAAAGGGGGTGGCTACACCTTC

V gene: TRBV2
J gene: TRBJ1-5
clone size: .
D gene: .
CDR3 protein: CASSGRQQHNQPQHF
CDR3 DNA: TGTGCCAGCAGTGGTCGCCAACAACACAATCAGCCCCAGCATTTT

V gene: TRBV27
J gene: TRBJ2-2
clone size: .
D gene: .
CDR3 protein: CASSPLGAANTGELFF
CDR3 DNA: TGTGCCAGCAGCCCACTAGGGGCGGCGAACACCGGGGAGCTGTTTTTT

V gene: TRBV28
J gene: TRBJ2-5
clone size: .
D gene: .
CDR3 protein: CASSRGGGEETQYF
CDR3 DNA: TGTGCCAGCAGCCGCGGAGGGGGCGAAGAGACCCAGTACTTC

V gene: TRBV5-1
J gene: TRBJ2-1
clone size: .
D gene: .
CDR3 protein: CASSLAGVDYNEQFF
CDR3 DNA: TGCGCCAGCAGCTTGGCAGGGGTGGACTACAATGAGCAGTTCTTC

V gene: TRBV18
J gene: TRBJ1-2
clone size: .
D gene: .
CDR3 protein: CASSPGSRNYGYTF
CDR3 DNA: TGTGCCAGCTCACCAGGGAGCAGGAACTATGGCTACACCTTC

V gene: TRBV9
J gene: TRBJ2-1
clone size: .
D gene: TRBD2
CDR3 protein: CASTLEVAGGGNEQFF
CDR3 DNA: TGTGCCAGCACCTTGGAGGTAGCGGGAGGGGGCAATGAGCAGTTCTTC

V gene: TRBV6-1
J gene: TRBJ2-3
clone size: once
D gene: .
CDR3 protein: CANAEDSRLTDTQYF
CDR3 DNA: TGTGCCAACGCAGAGGACAGTCGCCTCACAGATACGCAGTATTTT

V gene: TRBV27
J gene: TRBJ2-7
clone size: once
D gene: TRBD2
CDR3 protein: CASRGLASFGYEQYF
CDR3 DNA: TGTGCCAGCAGGGGACTAGCGAGCTTCGGCTACGAGCAGTACTTC

V gene: TRBV10-3
J gene: TRBJ2-3
clone size: .
D gene: .
CDR3 protein: CAISEQGRTDTQYF
CDR3 DNA: TGTGCCATCAGTGAACAGGGGAGGACAGATACGCAGTATTTT

V gene: TRBV21-1
J gene: TRBJ2-7
clone size: .
D gene: .
CDR3 protein: CASNIGRGRPSYEQYF
CDR3 DNA: TGTGCCAGCAACATAGGGAGGGGGAGGCCATCCTACGAGCAGTACTTC